The present TCR beta chain was sequenced within a study of CD8+ T cells in alopecia areata. Sorting from PBMCs produced CD4+ and CD8+ T cells. Germline-derived CDR1 and CDR2 are DFQATT and SNEGSKA (reference sequence). The CDR3 is 11 residues long. V gave up 5 bases and J gave up 7 bases, with 9 bases separating them. Extraction of RNA preceded its reverse transcription into cDNA, which served as the sequencing template. The method was immunoSEQ multiplex PCR; TCRdb's version includes in-frame clones alone and lacks a portion of them. The sample contains 65,000 to 100,000 clones, 51% of which appear only once.

This clonotype was obtained from a human donor with alopecia areata. The rearrangement joins TRBV20-1 to TRBJ2-1; unclear D gene. Material for sequencing was NKG2D-high CD8+ T cells sorted from blood. CDR3 sequence (DNA): TGCAGTGCTCCCCTTGCGAATGAGCAGTTCTTC. Translation gives CSAPLANEQFF.